This T cell receptor beta chain came from a study of blood T cells in healthy people across ages. Isolating PBMCs gave at least 6 million of these cells per sample. Whole-study findings and limits: Researchers judged that diversity estimates from one million T cells fell short of true values.

This clonotype occurred a few times. Its antigen is unknown. The germline gives CDR1 DFQATT, CDR2 SNEGSKA (reference sequence). Trimming removed 2 bases from V and 5 bases from J; junction bases left unmatched: 5. This CDR3 region has 13 residues. Together with a sample-barcoded 5' primer, a J-beta primer mix was included in a second PCR lasting about 7 to 11 cycles. Tags on each cDNA molecule came from a template-switch adaptor with 12 random nucleotides. A single record per CDR3 protein comes from TCRdb applying MiXCR to the 5' RACE reads. The sample holds more than 1.4 million distinct CDR3 sequences, 40% to 50% seen once.

The receptor's source is a woman between 18 and 30 years old in good health. Sequencing input: blood. The chain couples TRBV20-1 to TRBJ2-7, with 8 bases that match TRBD2. The CDR3, as DNA: TGCAGTGCTAGAAAGGGACTAGGGGACGAGCAGTACTTC. Translating gives CSARKGLGDEQYF.